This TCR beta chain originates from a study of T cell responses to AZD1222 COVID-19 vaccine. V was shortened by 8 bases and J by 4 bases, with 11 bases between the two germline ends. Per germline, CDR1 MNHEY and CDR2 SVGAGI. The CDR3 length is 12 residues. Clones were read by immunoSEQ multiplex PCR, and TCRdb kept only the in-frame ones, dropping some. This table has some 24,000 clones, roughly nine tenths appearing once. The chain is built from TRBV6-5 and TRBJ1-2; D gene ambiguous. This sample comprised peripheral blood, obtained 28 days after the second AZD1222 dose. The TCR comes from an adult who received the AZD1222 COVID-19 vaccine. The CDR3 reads CASFAGSYGYTF. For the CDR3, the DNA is TGTGCCAGCTTCGCGGGTTCCTATGGCTACACCTTC.